The 17 T cell receptor beta chains reported below all come from one sample, sequenced in a study of cytomegalovirus exposure and HLA in healthy donors. PCR employed 60 Vbeta and 13 Jbeta primers. This table comes from immunoSEQ multiplex PCR, and its TCRdb copy is limited to in-frame clones, with some not included. In the table there are around 140,000 clones, 75% to 85% of which are singletons. Sequencing used PBMCs. These receptors came from a woman between 35 and 50 years old in good health and CMV-seronegative.

The chain is built from TRBV19 and TRBJ1-2; no reliable D call. This CDR3 is built from 15 residues. The germline V and J ends were trimmed by 5 bases and 8 bases, with 21 bases remaining between them. The germline V gene encodes CDR1 LNHDA and CDR2 SQIVND (reference sequence). CDR3 in amino acids: CASSPAGGLPQGYTF. The CDR3, as DNA: TGTGCCAGTAGTCCAGCCGGAGGACTCCCTCAAGGCTACACCTTC.

The genes are TRBV5-6 and TRBJ2-3; maybe TRBD1 (6 bases). V was trimmed by 1 base and J by 2 bases, leaving 14 bases between them. This CDR3 has 16 amino acids. Germline values: CDR1 SGHDT, CDR2 YYEEEE. This chain's CDR3 is CASSLPAQGLTDTQYF. As DNA, the CDR3 is TGTGCCAGCAGCTTGCCTGCGCAGGGGCTCACAGATACGCAGTATTTT.

In DNA, the CDR3 is TGTGCCAGCAGCCCCCCCCTGGTCGGCGGGGACTATGGCTACACCTTC. Protein: CASSPPLVGGDYGYTF. The chain combines TRBV7-9 with TRBJ1-2, with D unclear. V gave up 5 bases and J gave up 3 bases, with 19 bases separating them. The germline V gene encodes CDR1 SEHNR and CDR2 FQNEAQ (reference sequence). The CDR3 is made up of 16 amino acids.

In this sample, this clone turned up a few times. V is TRBV27 and J is TRBJ1-5; D not certain. Germline CDR1 and CDR2: MNHEY and SMNVEV (reference sequence). The CDR3 covers 15 residues. Trimming stripped 0 bases from V and 6 bases from J, with 12 bases between. The CDR3 DNA sequence: TGTGCCAGCAGTTTATCGGTCGAATCGGTTCAGCCCCAGCATTTT. Amino acids: CASSLSVESVQPQHF.

The chain joins TRBV29-1 to TRBJ1-1, with D possibly TRBD1 on 5 matching bases. In germline, CDR1 is SQVTM, CDR2 ANQGSEA. This CDR3 is built from 14 residues. Trimming pared 4 bases from V and 0 bases from J, leaving 12 bases between. As DNA, the CDR3 is TGCAGCGTTGTCTCGGGGGGTGTGAACACTGAAGCTTTCTTT. Translated: CSVVSGGVNTEAFF. Filled out from reference TRBV29-1 and TRBJ1-1, the complete variable domain reads SAVISQKPSRDICQRGTSLTIQCQVDSQVTMMFWYRQQPGQSLTLIATANQGSEATYESGFVIDKFPISRPNLTFSTLTVSNMSPEDSSIYLCSVVSGGVNTEAFFGQGTRLTVV.

The chain is built from TRBV29-1 and TRBJ1-2; a weak D match, TRBD1 (6 bases). Looked up from germline, CDR1 is SQVTM and CDR2 is ANQGSEA. V lost 6 bases and J 8 bases, leaving 19 bases between the germline ends. The CDR3 is 13 residues long. Here the CDR3 reads CSVARLTGRGYTF. The CDR3 DNA reads TGCAGCGTCGCCCGCTTGACAGGCCGCGGCTACACCTTC. Full variable domain (missing parts from reference TRBV29-1 and TRBJ1-2): SAVISQKPSRDICQRGTSLTIQCQVDSQVTMMFWYRQQPGQSLTLIATANQGSEATYESGFVIDKFPISRPNLTFSTLTVSNMSPEDSSIYLCSVARLTGRGYTFGSGTRLTVV.

V is TRBV14 and J is TRBJ1-4; weak D call: TRBD1 (5 bases). The germline gives CDR1 SGHDN, CDR2 FVKESK. CDR3 size: 15 residues. The V and J ends lost 8 bases and 8 bases respectively, with 21 bases between them. The DNA of the CDR3 is TGTGCCAGCCTCAAGATGGGGAGGGGCCAGGAAAAACTGTTTTTT. It encodes CASLKMGRGQEKLFF.

This CDR3 reads CASSLGVPPGELFF. In DNA form, the CDR3 reads TGTGCCAGCAGCTTAGGAGTTCCCCCCGGGGAGCTGTTTTTT. The genes are TRBV7-8 and TRBJ2-2; D is undetermined. CDR1 and CDR2 (germline): SGHVS, FQNEAQ. V dropped 1 base and J dropped 6 bases, with 9 bases sitting between them. This CDR3 has 14 amino acids.

The J gene is TRBJ1-1, the V gene TRBV6-6; tentative D call: TRBD1 (5 bases). Germline loops: CDR1 MNHNY, CDR2 SVGAGI (reference sequence). Trimming pared 2 bases from V and 4 bases from J, leaving 14 bases between. This CDR3 has 15 amino acids. The CDR3 DNA follows: TGTGCCAGCAGTTACCCAGAATACGGGGGCACTGAAGCTTTCTTT. Residues: CASSYPEYGGTEAFF.

The rearrangement uses TRBV7-9 and TRBJ2-2; 9 bases align to TRBD1. The CDR3 runs to 14 residues. J gave up 7 bases and V 5 bases, and 5 bases lay outside the gene matches. The germline CDR1 and CDR2 sequences are SEHNR and FQNEAQ (reference sequence). The CDR3 is CASSPQGAYGELFF. CDR3 sequence (DNA): TGTGCCAGCAGCCCACAGGGGGCGTACGGGGAGCTGTTTTTT.

This chain links TRBV6-4 with TRBJ2-5, with 9 nucleotides matching TRBD1. The CDR3 has 15 residues. CDR1 is MRHNA, CDR2 SNTAGT, per germline. V was pared by 5 bases and J by 5 bases, with 9 bases of the junction left unmatched. As DNA, the CDR3 is TGTGCCAGCAGTCTGACAGGGGGAGTGGGGGAGACCCAGTACTTC. Its protein product is CASSLTGGVGETQYF.

The chain combines TRBV27 with TRBJ1-4; D unclear. The V gene's germline CDR1 is MNHEY and CDR2 SMNVEV (reference sequence). Trimming cost V 5 bases and J 8 bases, with 15 bases left between them. This CDR3 spans 14 amino acids. The CDR3 sequence is CASSKKYGGEKLFF. For the CDR3, the DNA is TGTGCCAGCAGTAAGAAATACGGAGGAGAAAAACTGTTTTTT.

The gene calls are TRBV7-9 and TRBJ1-1, with 7 bases lining up with TRBD1. Germline CDR1 and CDR2: SEHNR and FQNEAQ (reference sequence). Trimming cost V 6 bases and J 4 bases; bases outside gene matches: 5. The CDR3 spans 13 residues. The CDR3 sequence is CASSHPGGTEAFF. CDR3 DNA: TGTGCCAGCAGTCACCCAGGGGGCACTGAAGCTTTCTTT.

This chain uses TRBV5-1 with TRBJ2-1; 9 bases are shared with TRBD1. The length of the CDR3 is 16 residues. Germline lookup yields CDR1 SGHRS and CDR2 YFSETQ. The V and J ends lost 0 bases and 8 bases, in that order; junction bases with no gene match: 9. This CDR3 reads CASSLGGTGKVDEQFF. CDR3 nucleotide sequence: TGCGCCAGCAGCTTGGGAGGGACAGGGAAAGTCGATGAGCAGTTCTTC. Full variable domain (outside the CDR3, taken from reference TRBV5-1 and TRBJ2-1): KAGVTQTPRYLIKTRGQQVTLSCSPISGHRSVSWYQQTPGQGLQFLFEYFSETQRNKGNFPGRFSGRQFSNSRSEMNVSTLELGDSALYLCASSLGGTGKVDEQFFGPGTRLTVL.

The chain employs TRBV6-1 and TRBJ2-7; possibly TRBD2 for D (6 bases). In germline, CDR1 is MNHNS, CDR2 SASEGT. Trimming removed 2 bases from V and 5 bases from J, with 13 bases in between. The CDR3 length is 14 residues. The CDR3 bases are TGTGCCAGCAGTGAACGAGGAGGGAAGGACGAGCAGTACTTC. As protein: CASSERGGKDEQYF.

The DNA of the CDR3 is TGTGCCAGCAGCTTGACCAGGGGCCCCGCAACTAATGAAAAACTGTTTTTT. Protein: CASSLTRGPATNEKLFF. V gene TRBV5-4 combines with J gene TRBJ1-4; maybe TRBD1 (6 bases). The germline V and J ends were trimmed by 1 base and 0 bases, with 13 bases remaining between them. Germline-derived CDR1 and CDR2 are SGHNT and YYREEE (reference sequence). The CDR3 is 17 amino acids.

The V and J genes are TRBV9 and TRBJ2-7; 9 bases match TRBD1. This CDR3 is 15 amino acids long. V trimming: 3 bases; J trimming: 2 bases; junction bases outside the gene matches: 6. The germline V gene has CDR1 SGDLS and CDR2 YYNGEE. The CDR3 bases are TGTGCCAGCAGCGCTAAGACAGGGGGGGCCTACGAGCAGTACTTC. It specifies CASSAKTGGAYEQYF.